This T cell receptor beta chain appears in the sequencing data of a study of cytomegalovirus exposure and HLA in healthy donors. Germline values: CDR1 MGHRA, CDR2 YSYEKL. This CDR3 is built from 12 residues. Trimming removed 0 bases at V and 15 bases at J, with 11 bases between. A multiplex PCR was run with 60 Vbeta primers and 13 Jbeta primers. Method: immunoSEQ multiplex PCR; TCRdb's copy keeps in-frame clones and lacks some. The table has around 140,000 clones, about 74% seen once. Notes on this clone: Antigen: not known.

General study results and limits: The study listed 150 to 200 cytomegalovirus-associated TCR beta chains. Upon later analysis, HLA-associated TCR beta chains proved more clonally expanded than other, equally common chains. A later examination showed that TCR association rates differed by HLA locus, with DRB1 most and HLA-C fewest.

The V call is TRBV4-1, the J call TRBJ1-4, with D uncertain. Material: PBMCs. This clonotype originated in a woman aged 55-69 years in good health and CMV-seronegative. CDR3 region: CASSQDAVTLFF. The CDR3 DNA follows: TGCGCCAGCAGCCAAGATGCAGTAACCTTGTTTTTT.